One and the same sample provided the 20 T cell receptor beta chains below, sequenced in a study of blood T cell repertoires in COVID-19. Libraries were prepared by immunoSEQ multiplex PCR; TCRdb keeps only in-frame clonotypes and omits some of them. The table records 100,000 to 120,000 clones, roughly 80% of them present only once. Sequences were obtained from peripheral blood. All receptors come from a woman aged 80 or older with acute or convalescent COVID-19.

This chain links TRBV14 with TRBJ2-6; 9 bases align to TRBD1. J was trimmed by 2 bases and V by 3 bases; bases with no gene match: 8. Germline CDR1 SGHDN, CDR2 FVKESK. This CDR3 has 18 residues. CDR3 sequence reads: CASSHRPGTGTGANVLTF. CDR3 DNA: TGTGCCAGCAGCCACCGTCCCGGGACAGGGACTGGGGCCAACGTCCTGACTTTC.

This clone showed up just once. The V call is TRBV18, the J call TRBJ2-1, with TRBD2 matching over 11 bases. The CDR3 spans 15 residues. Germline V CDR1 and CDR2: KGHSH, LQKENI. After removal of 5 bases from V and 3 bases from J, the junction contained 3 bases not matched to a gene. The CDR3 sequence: CASSLLAGDYNEQFF. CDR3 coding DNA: TGTGCCAGCTCATTACTAGCGGGAGACTACAATGAGCAGTTCTTC.

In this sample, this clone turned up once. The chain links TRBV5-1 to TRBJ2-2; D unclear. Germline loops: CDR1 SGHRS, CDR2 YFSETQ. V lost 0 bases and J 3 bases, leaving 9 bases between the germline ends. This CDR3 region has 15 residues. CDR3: CASSLEAADTGELFF. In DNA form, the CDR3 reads TGCGCCAGCAGCTTGGAGGCGGCGGACACCGGGGAGCTGTTTTTT.

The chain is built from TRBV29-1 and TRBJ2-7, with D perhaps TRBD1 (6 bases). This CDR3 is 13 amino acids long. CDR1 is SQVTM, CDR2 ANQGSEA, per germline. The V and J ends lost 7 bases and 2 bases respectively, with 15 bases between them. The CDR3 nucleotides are TGCAGCGCTTCGACAGGCAACACCTACGAGCAGTACTTC. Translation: CSASTGNTYEQYF.

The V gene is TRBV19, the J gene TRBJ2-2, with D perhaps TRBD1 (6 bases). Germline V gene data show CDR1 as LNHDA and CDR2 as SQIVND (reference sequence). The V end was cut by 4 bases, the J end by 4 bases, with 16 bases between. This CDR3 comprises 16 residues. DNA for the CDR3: TGTGCCAGTAGTACCTTTGGGCAGGGGCTCACCGGGGAGCTGTTTTTT. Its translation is CASSTFGQGLTGELFF.

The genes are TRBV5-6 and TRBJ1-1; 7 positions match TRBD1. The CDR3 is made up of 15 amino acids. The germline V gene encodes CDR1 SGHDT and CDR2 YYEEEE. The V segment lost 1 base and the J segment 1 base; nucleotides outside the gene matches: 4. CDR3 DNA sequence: TGTGCCAGCAGCTTGCTAGACAGGGCGAACACTGAAGCTTTCTTT. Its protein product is CASSLLDRANTEAFF.

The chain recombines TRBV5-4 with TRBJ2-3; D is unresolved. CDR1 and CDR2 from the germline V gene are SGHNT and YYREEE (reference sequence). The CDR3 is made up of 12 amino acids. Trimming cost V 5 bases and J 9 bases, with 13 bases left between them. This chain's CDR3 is CASSWARGTQYF. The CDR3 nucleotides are TGTGCCAGCAGTTGGGCCCGTGGCACGCAGTATTTT.

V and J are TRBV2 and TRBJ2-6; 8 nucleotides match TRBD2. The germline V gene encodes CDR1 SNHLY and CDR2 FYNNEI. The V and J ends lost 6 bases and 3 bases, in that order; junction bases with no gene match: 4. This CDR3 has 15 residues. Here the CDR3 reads CASSTTSVGANVLTF. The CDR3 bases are TGTGCCAGCAGCACGACTAGCGTTGGGGCCAACGTCCTGACTTTC.

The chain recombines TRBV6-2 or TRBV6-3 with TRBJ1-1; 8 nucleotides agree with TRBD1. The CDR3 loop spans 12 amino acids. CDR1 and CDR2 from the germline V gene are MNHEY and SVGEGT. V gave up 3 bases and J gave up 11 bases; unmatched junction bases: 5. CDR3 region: CASSYTDRAAFF. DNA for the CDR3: TGTGCCAGCAGTTATACGGACAGGGCGGCTTTCTTT.

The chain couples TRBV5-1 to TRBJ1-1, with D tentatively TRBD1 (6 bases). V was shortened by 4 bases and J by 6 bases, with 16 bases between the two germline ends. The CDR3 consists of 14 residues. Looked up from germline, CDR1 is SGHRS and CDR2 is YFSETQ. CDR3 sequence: CASSPGQPGAEAFF. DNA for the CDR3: TGCGCCAGCAGCCCCGGACAGCCTGGGGCTGAAGCTTTCTTT. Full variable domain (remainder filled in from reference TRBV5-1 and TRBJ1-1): KAGVTQTPRYLIKTRGQQVTLSCSPISGHRSVSWYQQTPGQGLQFLFEYFSETQRNKGNFPGRFSGRQFSNSRSEMNVSTLELGDSALYLCASSPGQPGAEAFFGQGTRLTVV.

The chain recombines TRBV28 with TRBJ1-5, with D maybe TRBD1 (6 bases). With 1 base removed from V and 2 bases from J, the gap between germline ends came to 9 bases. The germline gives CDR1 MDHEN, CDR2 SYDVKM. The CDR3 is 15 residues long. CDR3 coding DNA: TGTGCCAGCAGTTTATTCGGGGGGCGCAATCAGCCCCAGCATTTT. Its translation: CASSLFGGRNQPQHF.

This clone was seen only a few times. The CDR3 sequence: CASSQEIALVAGFTDTQYF. The CDR3 DNA sequence: TGCGCCAGCAGCCAAGAAATAGCCCTAGTGGCGGGATTCACAGATACGCAGTATTTT. The chain joins TRBV4-3 to TRBJ2-3; the D gene is possibly TRBD2 (6 bases). This CDR3 contains 19 residues. Germline V gene data show CDR1 as LGHNA and CDR2 as YSLEER. V was pared by 0 bases and J by 2 bases, with 21 bases between.

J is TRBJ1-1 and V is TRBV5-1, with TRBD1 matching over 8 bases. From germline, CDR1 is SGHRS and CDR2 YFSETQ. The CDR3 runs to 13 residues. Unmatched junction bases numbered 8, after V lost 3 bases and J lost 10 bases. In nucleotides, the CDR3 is TGCGCCAGCAGCTCAGGGGGCGAGGGGGGAGCTTTCTTT. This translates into CASSSGGEGGAFF.

The CDR3 protein is CASSPTGGGYNEQFF. For the CDR3, the DNA is TGTGCCAGCAGCCCCACGGGAGGGGGGTACAATGAGCAGTTCTTC. The chain has TRBV28 and TRBJ2-1; 8 bases align to TRBD2. CDR1 MDHEN and CDR2 SYDVKM come from the germline V gene. V trimming: 6 bases; J trimming: 4 bases; junction bases outside the gene matches: 8. The CDR3 is 15 residues long.

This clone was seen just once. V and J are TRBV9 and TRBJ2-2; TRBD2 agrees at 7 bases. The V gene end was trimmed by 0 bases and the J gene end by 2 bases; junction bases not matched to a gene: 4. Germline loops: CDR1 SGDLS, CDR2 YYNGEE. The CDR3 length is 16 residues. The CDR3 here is CASSVALATNTGELFF. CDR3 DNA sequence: TGTGCCAGCAGCGTAGCACTAGCGACAAACACCGGGGAGCTGTTTTTT.

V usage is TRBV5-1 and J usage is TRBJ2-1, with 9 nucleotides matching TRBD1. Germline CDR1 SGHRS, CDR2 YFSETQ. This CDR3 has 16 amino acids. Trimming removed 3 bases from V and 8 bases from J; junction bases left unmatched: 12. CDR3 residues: CASSSYGTGFDYEQFF. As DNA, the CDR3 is TGCGCCAGCAGCTCGTACGGGACAGGGTTCGATTATGAGCAGTTCTTC.

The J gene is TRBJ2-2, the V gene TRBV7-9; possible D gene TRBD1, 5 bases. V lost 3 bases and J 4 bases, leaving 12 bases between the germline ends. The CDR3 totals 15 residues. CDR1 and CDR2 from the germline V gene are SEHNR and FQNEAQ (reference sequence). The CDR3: CASSLADISTGELFF. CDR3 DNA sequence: TGTGCCAGCAGCTTGGCGGACATCTCCACCGGGGAGCTGTTTTTT. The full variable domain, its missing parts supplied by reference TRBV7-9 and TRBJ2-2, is DTGVSQNPRHKITKRGQNVTFRCDPISEHNRLYWYRQTLGQGPEFLTYFQNEAQLEKSRLLSDRFSAERPKGSFSTLEIQRTEQGDSAMYLCASSLADISTGELFFGEGSRLTVL.

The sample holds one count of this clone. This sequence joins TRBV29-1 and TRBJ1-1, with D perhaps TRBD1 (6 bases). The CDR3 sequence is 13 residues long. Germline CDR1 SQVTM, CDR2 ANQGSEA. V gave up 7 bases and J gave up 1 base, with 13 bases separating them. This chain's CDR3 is CSARGGPNTEAFF. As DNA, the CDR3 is TGCAGCGCCCGGGGGGGGCCGAACACTGAAGCTTTCTTT.

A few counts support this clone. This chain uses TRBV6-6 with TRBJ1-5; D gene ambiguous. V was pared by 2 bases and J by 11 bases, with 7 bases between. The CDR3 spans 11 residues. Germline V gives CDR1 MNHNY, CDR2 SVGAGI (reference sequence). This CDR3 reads CASSYGGTQHF. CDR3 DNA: TGTGCCAGCAGTTACGGCGGGACCCAGCATTTT.

The CDR3: CASSQKKGGRGYTF. For the CDR3, the DNA is TGCGCCAGCAGTCAAAAAAAGGGAGGGAGAGGCTACACCTTC. The chain combines TRBV23-1 with TRBJ1-2, with D hard to call. TRBV23-1 is annotated as an ORF whose role is uncertain. CDR3 length: 14 amino acids. V was shortened by 2 bases and J by 8 bases, with 15 bases between the two germline ends.